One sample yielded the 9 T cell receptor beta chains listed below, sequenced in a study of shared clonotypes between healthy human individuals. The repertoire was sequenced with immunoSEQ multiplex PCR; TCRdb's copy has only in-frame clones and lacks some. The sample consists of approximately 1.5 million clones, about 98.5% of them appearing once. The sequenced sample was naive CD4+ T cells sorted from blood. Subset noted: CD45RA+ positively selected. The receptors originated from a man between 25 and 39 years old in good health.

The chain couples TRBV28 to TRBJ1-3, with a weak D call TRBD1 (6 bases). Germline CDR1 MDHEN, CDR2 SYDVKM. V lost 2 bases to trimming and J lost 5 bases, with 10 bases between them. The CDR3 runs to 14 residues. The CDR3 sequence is CASSLTDRRNTIYF. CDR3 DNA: TGTGCCAGCAGTTTAACCGACAGGAGAAACACCATATATTTT.

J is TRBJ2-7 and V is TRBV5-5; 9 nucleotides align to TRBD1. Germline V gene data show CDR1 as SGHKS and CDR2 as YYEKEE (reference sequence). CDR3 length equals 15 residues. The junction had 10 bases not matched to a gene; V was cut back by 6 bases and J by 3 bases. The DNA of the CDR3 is TGTGCCAGCAACCTGGGGACAGGGACCATCTACGAGCAGTACTTC. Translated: CASNLGTGTIYEQYF.

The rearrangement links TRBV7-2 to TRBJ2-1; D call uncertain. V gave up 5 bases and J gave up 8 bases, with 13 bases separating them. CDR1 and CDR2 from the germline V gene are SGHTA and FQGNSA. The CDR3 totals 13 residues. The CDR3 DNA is TGTGCCAGCAGCCCCTCCAGGTTGTATGAGCAGTTCTTC. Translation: CASSPSRLYEQFF.

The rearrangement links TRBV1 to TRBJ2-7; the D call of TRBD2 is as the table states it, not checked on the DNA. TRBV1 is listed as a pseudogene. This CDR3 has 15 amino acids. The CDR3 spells CTSVTSGAMGYEQYF. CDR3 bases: TGCACCAGCGTCACTAGCGGGGCGATGGGATACGAGCAGTACTTC.

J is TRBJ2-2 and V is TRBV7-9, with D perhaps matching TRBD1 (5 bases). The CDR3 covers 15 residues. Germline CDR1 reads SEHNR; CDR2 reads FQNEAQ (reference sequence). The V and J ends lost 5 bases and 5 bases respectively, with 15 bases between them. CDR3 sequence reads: CASSLQGGPTGELFF. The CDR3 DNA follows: TGTGCCAGCAGCCTCCAGGGCGGCCCAACCGGGGAGCTGTTTTTT.

CDR3 amino acids: CASSIYTGEEKLFF. The CDR3 DNA reads as TGTGCCAGCAGCATCTATACAGGGGAAGAAAAACTGTTTTTT. This chain uses TRBV7-6 with TRBJ1-4, with 7 bases lining up with TRBD1. Germline CDR1 is SGHVS and CDR2 is FNYEAQ. CDR3 length equals 14 residues. The ends lost 5 bases at V and 8 bases at J; junction bases unmatched: 8.

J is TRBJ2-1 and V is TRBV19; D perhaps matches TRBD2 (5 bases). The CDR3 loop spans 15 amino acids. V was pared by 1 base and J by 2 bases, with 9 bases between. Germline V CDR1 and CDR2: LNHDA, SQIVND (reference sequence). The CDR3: CASSIAAGPYNEQFF. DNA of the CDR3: TGTGCCAGTAGTATAGCGGCGGGCCCCTACAATGAGCAGTTCTTC.

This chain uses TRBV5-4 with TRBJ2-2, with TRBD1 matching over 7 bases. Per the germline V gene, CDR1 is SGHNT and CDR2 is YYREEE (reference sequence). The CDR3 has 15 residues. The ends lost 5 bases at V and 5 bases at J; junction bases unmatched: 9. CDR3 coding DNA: TGTGCCAGCAGACCGACAGGGCTAACAACCGGGGAGCTGTTTTTT. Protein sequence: CASRPTGLTTGELFF.

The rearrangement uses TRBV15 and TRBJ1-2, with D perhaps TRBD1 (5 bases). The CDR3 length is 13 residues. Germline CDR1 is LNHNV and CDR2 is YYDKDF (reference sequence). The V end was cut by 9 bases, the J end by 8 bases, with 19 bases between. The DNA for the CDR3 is TGTGCCACTAATGCGGGACCCCTGGGGGGCTACACCTTC. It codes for CATNAGPLGGYTF. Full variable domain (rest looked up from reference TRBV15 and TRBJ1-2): DAMVIQNPRYQVTQFGKPVTLSCSQTLNHNVMYWYQQKSSQAPKLLFHYYDKDFNNEADTPDNFQSRRPNTSFCFLDIRSPGLGDTAMYLCATNAGPLGGYTFGSGTRLTVV.